These 28 T cell receptor beta chains came from one sample sequenced in a study of shared clonotypes between healthy human individuals. Measured with immunoSEQ multiplex PCR; TCRdb has only the in-frame clones, and not every one. The sample has under 600,000 clones, approximately 94% seen once. Sequenced: naive CD4+ T cells sorted from blood. Documented subset: CD45RA+ positively selected. Every receptor here comes from a woman aged 25 to 45 in good health.

This clone was detected only once. The rearrangement uses TRBV28 and TRBJ1-5; TRBD1 agrees at 7 bases. The CDR3 length is 17 residues. Trimming cost V 5 bases and J 1 base; bases outside gene matches: 11. Germline assignment: CDR1 MDHEN and CDR2 SYDVKM. CDR3 nucleotide sequence: TGTGCCAGCAGTGGCGCCGGGACAGCAGAGAGCAATCAGCCCCAGCATTTT. Encoded protein: CASSGAGTAESNQPQHF.

The chain is built from TRBV27 and TRBJ2-2; perhaps TRBD1 as D (6 bases). The germline CDR1 and CDR2 sequences are MNHEY and SMNVEV (reference sequence). V was pared by 7 bases and J by 0 bases, with 15 bases between. There are 16 residues in the CDR3. CDR3: CASIKSGTTNTGELFF. CDR3 sequence (DNA): TGTGCCAGCATCAAATCCGGGACAACGAACACCGGGGAGCTGTTTTTT.

This clone showed up just once. This chain links TRBV28 with TRBJ1-5; unclear D gene. The CDR3 totals 13 residues. V lost 6 bases to trimming and J lost 4 bases, with 10 bases between them. CDR1 and CDR2 from the germline V gene are MDHEN and SYDVKM. The CDR3 DNA reads TGTGCCAGCAGCTCCAGTCTGAATCAGCCCCAGCATTTT. Protein product: CASSSSLNQPQHF.

The chain uses TRBV6-1 and TRBJ1-5; no definite D call. This CDR3 spans 14 amino acids. Trimming shortened V by 8 bases and J by 4 bases, and 15 bases separated the two germline ends. Germline V gives CDR1 MNHNS, CDR2 SASEGT. Here the CDR3 DNA reads TGTGCCAGCGTTAGATGGACCGATAATCAGCCCCAGCATTTT. Its translation is CASVRWTDNQPQHF.

The chain employs TRBV28 and TRBJ2-1; TRBD1 matches 9 bases. The length of the CDR3 is 19 residues. Trimming took 4 bases from V and 12 from J; bases not matched to a gene: 25. The germline CDR1 and CDR2 sequences are MDHEN and SYDVKM. The CDR3, as DNA: TGTGCCAGCAGTTCCCCCGACAGGGGGGTCAAAAAGGGGGCAATGCCGCAGTTCTTC. Its translation is CASSSPDRGVKKGAMPQFF.

This clone was seen only once. V and J are TRBV10-3 and TRBJ1-2; tentatively, D is TRBD1 (6 bases). V lost 2 bases, J lost 4 bases, and 11 bases lay in between. Germline-derived CDR1 and CDR2 are ENHRY and SYGVKD. The CDR3 sequence is 14 residues long. CDR3 DNA: TGTGCCATCAGTGAGGGCACAGGGACCTATGGCTACACCTTC. Its protein product is CAISEGTGTYGYTF.

V is TRBV19 and J is TRBJ2-7; D not certain. The germline gives CDR1 LNHDA, CDR2 SQIVND (reference sequence). The CDR3 length is 15 residues. Trimming took off 2 bases at V and 2 bases at J, with 13 bases between the two ends. Here the CDR3 reads CASSIIGEATYEQYF. The DNA for the CDR3 is TGTGCCAGTAGTATAATTGGTGAAGCTACCTACGAGCAGTACTTC.

The J gene is TRBJ2-3, the V gene TRBV7-2, with 7 bases identical to TRBD2. The CDR3 has 16 residues. After removal of 2 bases from V and 4 bases from J, the junction contained 9 bases not matched to a gene. Looked up from germline, CDR1 is SGHTA and CDR2 is FQGNSA. The CDR3 here is CASSLWAAGVADTQYF. In DNA, the CDR3 is TGTGCCAGCAGCTTATGGGCGGCGGGAGTGGCAGATACGCAGTATTTT.

The V call is TRBV10-3, the J call TRBJ1-2, with 7 bases aligning to TRBD1. Germline V gives CDR1 ENHRY, CDR2 SYGVKD. After removal of 7 bases from V and 2 bases from J, the junction contained 7 bases not matched to a gene. The CDR3 has 14 amino acids. CDR3 sequence: CAITKTGTNYGYTF. CDR3 sequence (DNA): TGTGCCATCACCAAGACAGGGACCAACTATGGCTACACCTTC.

The chain couples TRBV19 to TRBJ2-7, with D maybe TRBD1 (6 bases). Trimming took 1 base from V and 6 from J, leaving 16 bases between them. The CDR3 totals 15 residues. From germline, CDR1 is LNHDA and CDR2 SQIVND (reference sequence). Written as DNA, the CDR3 is TGTGCCAGTAGTATAGGAACTGGCGCCAGGGGCGAGCAGTACTTC. Its translation is CASSIGTGARGEQYF.

The chain employs TRBV19 and TRBJ2-1; 13 bases map to TRBD2. J lost 5 bases, V lost 5 bases, and 3 bases had no gene match. The length of the CDR3 is 15 residues. CDR1 and CDR2 (germline): LNHDA, SQIVND (reference sequence). As DNA, the CDR3 is TGTGCCAGTAGTGCCGGGACTAGCGGGAACAATGAGCAGTTCTTC. It codes for CASSAGTSGNNEQFF.

This sequence joins TRBV28 and TRBJ1-2; 7 bases line up with TRBD1. V shed 4 bases, J shed 1 base, and the junction held 3 bases outside the gene matches. This CDR3 comprises 14 residues. The germline V gene encodes CDR1 MDHEN and CDR2 SYDVKM. CDR3 sequence (DNA): TGTGCCAGCAGTTGGGGGACAGATAACTATGGCTACACCTTC. This sequence encodes CASSWGTDNYGYTF.

The rearrangement uses TRBV19 and TRBJ2-5, with D possibly TRBD2 on 7 matching bases. The J call may be mistaken, given a closer DNA end match to TRBJ2-7. The germline V gene has CDR1 LNHDA and CDR2 SQIVND (reference sequence). This CDR3 contains 15 residues. The CDR3 is CASSMGGAGTYEQYF. CDR3 nucleotide sequence: TGTGCCAGTAGTATGGGGGGGGCAGGCACCTACGAGCAGTACTTC.

This clone was picked up one time. This chain uses TRBV5-1 with TRBJ2-7; 7 bases align to TRBD2. Per germline, CDR1 SGHRS and CDR2 YFSETQ. V lost 7 bases, J lost 2 bases, and 12 bases stayed unmatched. The CDR3 contains 15 residues. CDR3 in DNA: TGCGCCAGCGGCCCCGGCGGAGGGAGGGCCTACGAGCAGTACTTC. As protein: CASGPGGGRAYEQYF.

This clone was counted a single time. The chain links TRBV7-2 to TRBJ1-1; no definite D call. The CDR3 runs to 15 residues. CDR1 SGHTA and CDR2 FQGNSA come from the germline V gene. V lost 3 bases, J lost 1 base, and 12 bases lay in between. The CDR3 nucleotides are TGTGCCAGCAGCTTTCGACAAGGCAGGAACACTGAAGCTTTCTTT. This codes for CASSFRQGRNTEAFF.

This clone appeared once. The J gene is TRBJ2-5, the V gene TRBV4-1, with 7 nucleotides matching TRBD1. Germline V gene sequence: CDR1 MGHRA, CDR2 YSYEKL. The CDR3 is 16 residues long. With V trimmed by 5 bases and J by 5 bases, 14 bases remained unmatched. The CDR3 region is CASSKRSLTGIETQYF. CDR3 DNA sequence: TGCGCCAGCAGCAAACGAAGCTTGACAGGGATTGAGACCCAGTACTTC.

The gene calls are TRBV28 and TRBJ1-2, with D perhaps matching TRBD1 (5 bases). The germline gives CDR1 MDHEN, CDR2 SYDVKM. The CDR3 length is 13 residues. Trimming shortened V by 5 bases and J by 8 bases, and 15 bases separated the two germline ends. CDR3 DNA: TGTGCCAGCAGTCTTTTGCAGGGCGGAGGCTACACCTTC. Translating it yields CASSLLQGGGYTF.

The rearrangement joins TRBV7-9 to TRBJ2-5; TRBD1 matches at 7 bases. In germline, CDR1 is SEHNR, CDR2 FQNEAQ (reference sequence). The CDR3 extends over 14 amino acids. V lost 6 bases to trimming and J lost 2 bases; unmatched junction nucleotides: 6. CDR3 protein: CASSFRQGQETQYF. The CDR3 bases are TGTGCCAGCAGTTTTCGACAGGGACAAGAGACCCAGTACTTC.

The rearrangement links TRBV28 to TRBJ2-7; 10 bases line up with TRBD2. Germline-derived CDR1 and CDR2 are MDHEN and SYDVKM. The CDR3 is made up of 15 amino acids. Losses at the gene ends were 2 bases for V and 5 bases for J; bases not matched to a gene: 6. The CDR3 here is CASSLALAGQNEQYF. CDR3 nucleotide sequence: TGTGCCAGCAGTTTAGCACTAGCGGGACAGAACGAGCAGTACTTC.

This rearrangement joins TRBV11-2 to TRBJ2-7; 8 bases line up with TRBD2. The CDR3 contains 15 residues. With V trimmed by 5 bases and J by 0 bases, 6 bases remained unmatched. Per the germline V gene, CDR1 is SGHAT and CDR2 is FQNNGV. The CDR3 here is CASSGRLAHSYEQYF. The CDR3 DNA follows: TGTGCCAGCAGCGGCAGACTAGCGCACTCCTACGAGCAGTACTTC.

The chain carries TRBV19 and TRBJ2-5, with 9 bases aligning to TRBD2. CDR3 length equals 15 residues. V lost 5 bases to trimming and J lost 0 bases; unmatched junction nucleotides: 4. Germline V gene lookup returns CDR1 LNHDA and CDR2 SQIVND (reference sequence). CDR3: CASSAAGGYQETQYF. DNA for the CDR3: TGTGCCAGTAGTGCAGCGGGAGGATACCAAGAGACCCAGTACTTC.

CDR3 coding DNA: TGTGCCAGCAGTTTTCAGGGGGTGAAGGAAAAACTGTTTTTT. Residues: CASSFQGVKEKLFF. This chain connects TRBV28 to TRBJ1-4, with 7 bases lining up with TRBD1. With V trimmed by 3 bases and J by 8 bases, 6 bases remained unmatched. CDR1 and CDR2 from the germline V gene are MDHEN and SYDVKM. CDR3 length equals 14 residues. Together with reference TRBV28 and TRBJ1-4, the CDR3 gives the full variable domain: DVKVTQSSRYLVKRTGEKVFLECVQDMDHENMFWYRQDPGLGLRLIYFSYDVKMKEKGDIPEGYSVSREKKERFSLILESASTNQTSMYLCASSFQGVKEKLFFGSGTQLSVL.

The gene calls are TRBV28 and TRBJ1-1; D perhaps matches TRBD1 (5 bases). Germline CDR1 MDHEN, CDR2 SYDVKM. CDR3 length equals 17 residues. Trimming shortened V by 1 base and J by 1 base, and 16 bases separated the two germline ends. The CDR3 here is CASSLLKTWRGNTEAFF. In nucleotides, the CDR3 is TGTGCCAGCAGTTTATTAAAAACCTGGAGGGGGAACACTGAAGCTTTCTTT.

This chain connects TRBV7-9 to TRBJ1-1; perhaps TRBD1 as D (5 bases). The V gene's germline CDR1 is SEHNR and CDR2 FQNEAQ (reference sequence). Trimming took 1 base from V and 0 from J, leaving 18 bases between them. The CDR3 sequence is 18 residues long. CDR3 DNA sequence: TGTGCCAGCAGCTTAGAGGCAGGGCCTATACACATGAACACTGAAGCTTTCTTT. Protein: CASSLEAGPIHMNTEAFF. The full variable domain, rest sourced from reference TRBV7-9 and TRBJ1-1, is DTGVSQNPRHKITKRGQNVTFRCDPISEHNRLYWYRQTLGQGPEFLTYFQNEAQLEKSRLLSDRFSAERPKGSFSTLEIQRTEQGDSAMYLCASSLEAGPIHMNTEAFFGQGTRLTVV.

The gene calls are TRBV6-1 and TRBJ2-7; 9 positions match TRBD2. With 6 bases clipped from V and 7 bases from J, the junction kept 4 bases outside the gene matches. The CDR3 length is 12 residues. CDR1 MNHNS and CDR2 SASEGT come from the germline V gene. As DNA, the CDR3 is TGTGCCAGCAGGGCGGGAGGGCGTGAGCAGTACTTC. Residues: CASRAGGREQYF.

V and J are TRBV6-6 and TRBJ2-5; possibly TRBD1 for D (5 bases). Germline V lookup: CDR1 MNHNY, CDR2 SVGAGI (reference sequence). The CDR3 sequence is 16 residues long. Trimming stripped 2 bases from V and 5 bases from J, with 18 bases between. CDR3 DNA: TGTGCCAGCAGTTACCCACAGGCCAAGGAAGTGGAGACCCAGTACTTC. It codes for CASSYPQAKEVETQYF.

This chain connects TRBV11-2 to TRBJ1-1; D ambiguous. The V gene's germline CDR1 is SGHAT and CDR2 FQNNGV. The length of the CDR3 is 13 residues. Trimming pared 5 bases from V and 8 bases from J, leaving 15 bases between. The CDR3 here is CASSVSIGDEAFF. The DNA for the CDR3 is TGTGCCAGCAGCGTCAGTATTGGTGACGAAGCTTTCTTT.

The CDR3 reads CASSLRREPQNIQYF. The CDR3, as DNA: TGTGCCAGCAGCTTACGGCGGGAGCCCCAAAACATTCAGTACTTC. The rearrangement uses TRBV11-2 and TRBJ2-4; 7 nucleotides agree with TRBD2. Germline V lookup: CDR1 SGHAT, CDR2 FQNNGV. V dropped 2 bases and J dropped 5; count of bases not matched to a gene: 6. The CDR3 is made up of 15 amino acids.